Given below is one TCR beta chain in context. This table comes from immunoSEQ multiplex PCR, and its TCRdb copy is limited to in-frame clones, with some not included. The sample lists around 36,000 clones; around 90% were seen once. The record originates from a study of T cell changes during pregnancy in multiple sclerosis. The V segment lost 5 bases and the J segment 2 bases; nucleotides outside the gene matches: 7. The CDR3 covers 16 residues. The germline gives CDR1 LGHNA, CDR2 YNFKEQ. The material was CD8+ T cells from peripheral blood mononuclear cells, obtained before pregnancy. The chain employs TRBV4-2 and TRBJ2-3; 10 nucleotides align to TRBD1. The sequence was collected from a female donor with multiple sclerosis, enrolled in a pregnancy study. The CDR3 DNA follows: TGTGCCAGCAGCGCACCCGGGACAGGGGACACAGATACGCAGTATTTT. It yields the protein CASSAPGTGDTDTQYF.